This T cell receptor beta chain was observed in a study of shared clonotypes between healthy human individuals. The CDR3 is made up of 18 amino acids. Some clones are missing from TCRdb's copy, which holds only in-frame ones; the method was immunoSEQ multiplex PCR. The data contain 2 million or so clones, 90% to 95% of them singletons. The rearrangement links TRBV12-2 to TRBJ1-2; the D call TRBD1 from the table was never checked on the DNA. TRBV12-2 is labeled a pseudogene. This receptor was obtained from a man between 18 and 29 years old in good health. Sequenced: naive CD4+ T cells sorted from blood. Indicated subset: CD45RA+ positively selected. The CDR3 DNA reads TGTGCAAGCCGCTCGCTTACATTCCGGGACAGGGGGCTAAGGGGCTACACCTTC. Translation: CASRSLTFRDRGLRGYTF.